At least ten counts were recorded for the clone carrying this T cell receptor (beta chain). Then a second PCR, running about 6 to 11 cycles, was carried out with a sample-barcoded 5' primer and a J-beta primer mix. A single record per CDR3 protein comes from TCRdb applying MiXCR to the 5' RACE reads. The sample holds 800,000 to 1,000,000 distinct CDR3 sequences, around 48% seen once. This sample was included in a study of blood T cells in healthy people across ages. Healthy Caucasian individuals from Russia aged roughly 6 to 90 were enrolled as donors. The length of the CDR3 is 14 residues. V was shortened by 0 bases and J by 3 bases, with 9 bases between the two germline ends. Germline loops: CDR1 LGHNA, CDR2 YNFKEQ.

The sequencing sample was made of blood. The V and J genes are TRBV4-2 and TRBJ2-7; weak D call: TRBD2 (6 bases). This clonotype originated in a man under 40 in good health. The CDR3 bases are TGTGCCAGCAGCCAAGATCCGGGGGACTACGAGCAGTACTTC. Amino acid sequence: CASSQDPGDYEQYF.